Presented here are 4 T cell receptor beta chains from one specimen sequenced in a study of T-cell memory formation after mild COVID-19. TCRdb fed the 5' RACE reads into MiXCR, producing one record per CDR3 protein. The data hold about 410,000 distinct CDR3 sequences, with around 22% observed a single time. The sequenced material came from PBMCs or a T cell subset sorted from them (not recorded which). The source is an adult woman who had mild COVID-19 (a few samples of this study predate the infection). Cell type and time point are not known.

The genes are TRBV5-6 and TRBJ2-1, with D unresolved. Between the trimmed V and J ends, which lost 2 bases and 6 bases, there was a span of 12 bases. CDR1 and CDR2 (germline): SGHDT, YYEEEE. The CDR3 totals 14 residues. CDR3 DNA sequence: TGTGCCAGCAGCTTAGGCCGGACCGTCAATGAGCAGTTCTTC. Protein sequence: CASSLGRTVNEQFF.

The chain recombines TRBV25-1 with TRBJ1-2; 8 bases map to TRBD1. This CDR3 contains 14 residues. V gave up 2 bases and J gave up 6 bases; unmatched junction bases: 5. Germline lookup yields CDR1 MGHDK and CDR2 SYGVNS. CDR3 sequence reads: CASSEKEDRDGYTF. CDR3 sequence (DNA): TGTGCCAGCAGTGAAAAAGAGGACAGGGATGGCTACACCTTC.

The chain's CDR3 is CASSSGQATYNEQFF. The CDR3 DNA is TGTGCCAGCAGTTCGGGACAGGCCACCTACAATGAGCAGTTCTTC. The chain recombines TRBV12-3 or TRBV12-4 with TRBJ2-1; 8 bases fit TRBD1. The V segment lost 4 bases and the J segment 2 bases; nucleotides outside the gene matches: 4. The CDR3 is 15 amino acids.

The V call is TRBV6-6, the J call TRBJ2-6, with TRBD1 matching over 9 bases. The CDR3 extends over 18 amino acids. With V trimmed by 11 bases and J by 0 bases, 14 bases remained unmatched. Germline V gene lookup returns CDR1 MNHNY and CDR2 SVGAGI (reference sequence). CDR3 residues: CAAYLGGQGFSGANVLTF. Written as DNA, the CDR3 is TGTGCCGCCTACCTAGGGGGACAGGGATTCTCTGGGGCCAACGTCCTGACTTTC.